This T cell receptor (beta chain) was identified during a study of shared clonotypes between healthy human individuals. For the study at large: Researchers assigned three CD4 naive, three CD4 memory, two CD8 naive and one CD8 memory plate to each donor.

Clones were read by immunoSEQ multiplex PCR, and TCRdb kept only the in-frame ones, dropping some. The sample records more than 2 million clones, 95% being singletons. The CDR3 is 15 residues long. The germline V gene encodes CDR1 SEHNR and CDR2 FQNEAQ (reference sequence). V shed 5 bases and J shed 2 bases, with 14 bases lying between them. Sequenced sample: naive CD4+ T cells sorted from blood. The sample's subset: CD45RA+ positively selected. The clonotype originates from a man between 18 and 35 years old in good health. V is TRBV7-9 and J is TRBJ2-3; TRBD2 is a possible D gene (6 bases). The CDR3: CASSPAAGYTDTQYF. The CDR3, as DNA: TGTGCCAGCAGCCCTGCCGCGGGATACACAGATACGCAGTATTTT.